The TCR beta chain under discussion was sequenced for a study of regulatory T cells in long-lasting Graves disease. Study results and caveats: TRBV28, TRBJ1-2 and TRBJ2-5 were favored in persistent disease.

As for time point: newly diagnosed GD, antithyroid drugs for less than 3 months. PBMCs provided the RNA from which the TCR library was made. Building of the TCR beta libraries involved iRepertoire HTBI primers and Arm-PCR of CDR3 regions. A single record per CDR3 protein comes from TCRdb applying MiXCR to the multiplex PCR reads. The profile shows hundreds of thousands of distinct CDR3 sequences, around 17% of them singletons. Worth noting for this clonotype: Antigen unknown.

The ends lost 6 bases at V and 4 bases at J; junction bases unmatched: 3. This CDR3 comprises 14 residues. Germline CDR1 ENHRY, CDR2 SYGVKD. The data also belong to a second study, concerning T cells in Graves' hyperthyroidism and ophthalmopathy.

Sequencing was performed on peripheral blood mononuclear cells (PBMCs), taken at new diagnosis, from a patient treated with antithyroid drugs. The clonotype comes from a middle-aged man with Graves disease. The chain carries TRBV10-3 and TRBJ2-5, with 12 bases lining up with TRBD1. CDR3 DNA: TGTGCCATCAGACCGGGACAGGGGGCAGAGACCCAGTACTTC. Encoded protein: CAIRPGQGAETQYF.